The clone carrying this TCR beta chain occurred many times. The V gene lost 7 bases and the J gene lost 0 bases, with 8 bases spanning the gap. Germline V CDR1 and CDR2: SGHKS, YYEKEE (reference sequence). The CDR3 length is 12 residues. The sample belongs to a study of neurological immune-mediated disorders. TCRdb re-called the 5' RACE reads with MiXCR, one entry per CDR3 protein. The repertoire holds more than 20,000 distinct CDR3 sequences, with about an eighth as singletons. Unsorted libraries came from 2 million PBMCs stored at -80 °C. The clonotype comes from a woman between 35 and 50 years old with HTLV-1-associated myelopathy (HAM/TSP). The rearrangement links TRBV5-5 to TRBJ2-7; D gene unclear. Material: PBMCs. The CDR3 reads CASEGSSYEQYV. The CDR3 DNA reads TGTGCCAGCGAAGGGTCCTCCTACGAGCAGTACGTC.